The TCR beta chain described here comes from a study of blood T cells in healthy people across ages. For the study at large: About one barcoded TCR beta cDNA was captured per two T cells.

There are a few counts of this clonotype. Its cognate antigen is unknown. Points from the study as a whole: A roughly linear fall in TCR beta diversity per million T cells was seen with increasing age. More naive CD4+ cells and higher diversity were found in long-lived than in aged donors. Correlation between TCR beta diversity and naive T cell percentage was strong.

This CDR3 contains 15 residues. CDR1 is DFQATT and CDR2 is SNEGSKA in the germline V gene (reference sequence). Trimming cost V 3 bases and J 1 base, with 15 bases left between them. A second PCR, run for roughly 7 to 12 cycles, used a sample-barcoded 5' primer plus a J-beta primer mix. TCRdb recomputed calls from the 5' RACE reads with MiXCR, one row per CDR3 protein. The sample includes more than 650,000 distinct CDR3 sequences, 20% to 25% of them seen just once. V usage is TRBV20-1 and J usage is TRBJ1-1; D is perhaps TRBD1 (6 bases). The clonotype comes from a man between 65 and 85 years old in good health. The sample consisted of blood. The chain's CDR3 is CSARVQGRTNTEAFF. CDR3 nucleotides: TGCAGTGCTAGGGTGCAGGGGAGGACGAACACTGAAGCTTTCTTT.